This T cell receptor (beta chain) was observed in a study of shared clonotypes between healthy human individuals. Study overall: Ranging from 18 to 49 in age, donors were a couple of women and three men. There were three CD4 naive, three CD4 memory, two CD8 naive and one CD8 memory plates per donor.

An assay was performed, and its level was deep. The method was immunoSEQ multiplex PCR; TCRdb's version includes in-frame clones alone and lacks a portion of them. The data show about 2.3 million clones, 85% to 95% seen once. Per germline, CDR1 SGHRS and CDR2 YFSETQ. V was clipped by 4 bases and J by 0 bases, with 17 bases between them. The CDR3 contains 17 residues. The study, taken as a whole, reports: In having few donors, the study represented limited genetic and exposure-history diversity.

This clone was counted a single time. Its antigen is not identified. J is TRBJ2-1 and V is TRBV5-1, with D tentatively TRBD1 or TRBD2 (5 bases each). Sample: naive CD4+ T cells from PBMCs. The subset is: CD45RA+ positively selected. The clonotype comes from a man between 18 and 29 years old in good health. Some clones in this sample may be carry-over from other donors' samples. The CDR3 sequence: CASSPQLGEVSYNEQFF. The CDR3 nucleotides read TGCGCCAGCAGCCCCCAACTGGGGGAAGTCTCCTACAATGAGCAGTTCTTC.